Listed here are 4 T cell receptor beta chains from one sample, sequenced in a study of blood T cell repertoires in COVID-19. Generated by immunoSEQ multiplex PCR, the TCRdb table keeps only in-frame clones and is missing some. Of some 200,000 clones in the sample, roughly 94% were seen once. Sequenced input: peripheral blood. The receptors come from a man under 40 with COVID-19, enrolled during active disease.

V and J are TRBV7-9 and TRBJ1-4, with D hard to call. V dropped 0 bases and J dropped 2 bases, with 19 bases sitting between them. The CDR3 is 19 residues long. Germline lookup yields CDR1 SEHNR and CDR2 FQNEAQ (reference sequence). CDR3 nucleotide sequence: TGTGCCAGCAGCTTAGCGCGTTGGTTCCAAGGAGGGACTAATGAAAAACTGTTTTTT. The encoded protein is CASSLARWFQGGTNEKLFF.

This chain connects TRBV3-1 (or the pseudogene TRBV3-2) to TRBJ1-3, with D unclear. Per germline, CDR1 LGHDT and CDR2 YNNKEL (reference sequence). CDR3 size: 15 residues. Trimming pared 4 bases from V and 3 bases from J, leaving 13 bases between. CDR3: CASSLGSTYGNTIYF. For the CDR3, the DNA is TGTGCCAGCAGCCTAGGGAGTACTTATGGAAACACCATATATTTT.

This clone showed up just once. The chain employs TRBV12-3 or TRBV12-4 and TRBJ1-2; TRBD1 might be the D (5 bases). Between the trimmed V and J ends, which lost 6 bases and 6 bases, there was a span of 8 bases. This CDR3 spans 11 amino acids. The CDR3 is CASRFRDGYTF. In DNA form, the CDR3 reads TGTGCCAGCAGATTCAGGGATGGCTACACCTTC.

This chain uses TRBV3-1 (or the pseudogene TRBV3-2) with TRBJ1-6; D is ambiguous. There are 15 residues in the CDR3. Germline CDR1 reads LGHDT; CDR2 reads YNNKEL (reference sequence). The V and J ends lost 4 bases and 7 bases respectively, with 14 bases between them. The CDR3 is CASSLLYTRNSPLHF. In DNA form, the CDR3 reads TGTGCCAGCAGCCTATTATACACTAGGAATTCACCCCTCCACTTT.